One sample yielded the 32 T cell receptor beta chains listed below, sequenced in a study of T cells after yellow fever vaccination. TCRdb recomputed calls from the 5' RACE reads with MiXCR, one row per CDR3 protein. The table lists 300,000 to 350,000 distinct CDR3 sequences, approximately 4% of them singletons. The sequencing here drew on PBMCs, taken 15 days after the yellow fever booster vaccination. These receptors all stem from a man between 18 and 35 years old who received the YFV17D yellow fever vaccine.

In its sample, this clonotype was seen many times. The J gene is TRBJ1-1, the V gene TRBV7-9; no clear D gene. CDR1 and CDR2 (germline): SEHNR, FQNEAQ (reference sequence). This CDR3 comprises 11 residues. The V end lost 2 bases, the J end lost 7 bases, and 5 bases lay between the germline ends. CDR3 DNA sequence: TGTGCCAGCAGCTTACGGAGTGAAGCTTTCTTT. It specifies CASSLRSEAFF.

This clonotype showed up many times. The chain combines TRBV7-2 with TRBJ2-5; D remains ambiguous. The CDR3 runs 12 residues. V was pared by 5 bases and J by 2 bases, with 6 bases between. Germline assignment: CDR1 SGHTA and CDR2 FQGNSA. Written as DNA, the CDR3 is TGTGCCAGCAGCGAGGATCAAGAGACCCAGTACTTC. As protein: CASSEDQETQYF. Full variable domain (remainder filled in from reference TRBV7-2 and TRBJ2-5): GAGVSQSPSNKVTEKGKDVELRCDPISGHTALYWYRQSLGQGLEFLIYFQGNSAPDKSGLPSDRFSAERTGGSVSTLTIQRTQQEDSAVYLCASSEDQETQYFGPGTRLLVL.

The chain recombines TRBV7-8 with TRBJ2-2; D gene ambiguous. Deletions cut 7 bases from V and 8 bases from J, with 11 bases between. This CDR3 is 12 amino acids long. Germline lookup yields CDR1 SGHVS and CDR2 FQNEAQ. The CDR3 here is CASTPSVGELFF. Here the CDR3 DNA reads TGTGCCAGCACCCCTTCCGTGGGGGAGCTGTTTTTT.

This clonotype has a handful of counts. This chain joins TRBV7-2 and TRBJ1-6; D unclear. CDR3 length: 14 residues. Trimming cost V 4 bases and J 9 bases, with 13 bases left between them. Germline V gene lookup returns CDR1 SGHTA and CDR2 FQGNSA. The CDR3 spells CASSSGRMGSPLHF. CDR3 DNA sequence: TGTGCCAGCAGCTCTGGACGGATGGGTTCACCCCTCCACTTT.

This rearrangement joins TRBV27 to TRBJ2-2, with D perhaps assigned TRBD1 or TRBD2 (6 bases each). Germline-derived CDR1 and CDR2 are MNHEY and SMNVEV (reference sequence). Trimming removed 3 bases from V and 3 bases from J, with 11 bases in between. CDR3 length: 15 amino acids. CDR3 protein: CASSFPGAYTGELFF. The CDR3 coding sequence is TGTGCCAGCAGTTTTCCGGGGGCGTACACCGGGGAGCTGTTTTTT.

The chain couples TRBV24-1 to TRBJ2-5, with D hard to call. The length of the CDR3 is 13 residues. In germline, CDR1 is KGHDR, CDR2 SFDVKD. The germline V and J ends were trimmed by 4 bases and 0 bases, with 5 bases remaining between them. The CDR3 region has the DNA TGTGCCACCAGTGAAGGCCACCAAGAGACCCAGTACTTC. Translating gives CATSEGHQETQYF.

This clonotype was counted only a few times. The chain carries TRBV5-6 and TRBJ1-5; D remains unclear. The CDR3 covers 15 residues. Germline V gene lookup returns CDR1 SGHDT and CDR2 YYEEEE. Trimming removed 3 bases at V and 1 base at J, with 11 bases between. The CDR3 DNA reads TGTGCCAGCAGCTCCTGGCCTAGCAGCAATCAGCCCCAGCATTTT. Residues: CASSSWPSSNQPQHF.

Regarding this clonotype: This may arise from a read error, as a much more abundant clone is one base away. The CDR3 region is CSAISGEAFF. CDR3 in DNA: TGCAGTGCTATCTCCGGTGAAGCTTTCTTT. The chain carries TRBV20-1 and TRBJ1-1; D not certain. The CDR3 contains 10 residues. Germline-derived CDR1 and CDR2 are DFQATT and SNEGSKA (reference sequence). The V end lost 4 bases, the J end lost 7 bases, and 7 bases lay between the germline ends.

The table lists this clonotype with many counts. This chain connects TRBV4-2 to TRBJ2-4, with 11 bases matching TRBD1. Germline V gene lookup returns CDR1 LGHNA and CDR2 YNFKEQ. This CDR3 region has 15 residues. With 4 bases clipped from V and 7 bases from J, the junction kept 6 bases outside the gene matches. CDR3 in DNA: TGTGCCAGCAGCCCCCGGACAGGGGGCAACAACATTCAGTACTTC. Translated, it gives CASSPRTGGNNIQYF.

This clonotype showed up many times. The J gene is TRBJ2-3, the V gene TRBV4-2; 16 nucleotides line up with TRBD2. From germline, CDR1 is LGHNA and CDR2 YNFKEQ. The CDR3 extends over 19 amino acids. The ends lost 4 bases at V and 1 base at J; junction bases unmatched: 8. This chain's CDR3 is CASSRGLAGGSTRTDTQYF. Written as DNA, the CDR3 is TGTGCCAGCAGCCGGGGACTAGCGGGGGGGTCGACCCGCACAGATACGCAGTATTTT.

This clonotype was detected many times. This sequence joins TRBV10-3 and TRBJ2-1; the D is unclear. This CDR3 has 13 amino acids. With 5 bases removed from V and 8 bases from J, the gap between germline ends came to 13 bases. CDR1 ENHRY and CDR2 SYGVKD come from the germline V gene. The CDR3 loop reads CAISPMGSHEQFF. CDR3 sequence (DNA): TGTGCCATCAGTCCTATGGGGTCCCATGAGCAGTTCTTC.

This clonotype has a handful of counts. This chain connects TRBV7-2 to TRBJ2-7; 12 bases are a match to TRBD2. The J segment lost 6 bases and the V segment lost 5 bases, leaving 8 bases of the junction unmatched. The CDR3 extends over 15 amino acids. Germline values: CDR1 SGHTA, CDR2 FQGNSA. CDR3 bases: TGTGCCAGCAGCCTCTCTAGCGGGGGGGCCGTCGAGCAGTACTTC. It encodes CASSLSSGGAVEQYF.

This clonotype has only a few counts. The genes are TRBV7-2 and TRBJ2-3, with D tentatively TRBD1 or TRBD2 (6 bases each). The germline CDR1 and CDR2 sequences are SGHTA and FQGNSA. The V end lost 5 bases, the J end lost 11 bases, and 26 bases lay between the germline ends. The CDR3 totals 16 residues. Here the CDR3 reads CASSLHPGAGLLGQYF. The CDR3 DNA follows: TGTGCCAGCAGCCTGCACCCGGGGGCGGGATTACTGGGGCAGTATTTT.

A word on this clonotype: A much larger clone lies a single base off, so this may be a read error. The J gene is TRBJ1-2, the V gene TRBV6-4; D uncertain. Germline CDR1 MRHNA, CDR2 SNTAGT. The CDR3 has 15 residues. The CDR3 coding sequence is TGTGGCAGCAGTGACTCCCTGGTACGGAGCTATGGCTACACCTTC. This sequence encodes CGSSDSLVRSYGYTF.

This clonotype was recorded at least ten times. V is TRBV5-1 and J is TRBJ2-2, with D maybe TRBD1 (5 bases). The CDR3 length is 15 residues. Trimming took 0 bases from V and 2 from J, leaving 8 bases between them. Germline assignment: CDR1 SGHRS and CDR2 YFSETQ. CDR3 region: CASSLARANTGELFF. In DNA, the CDR3 is TGCGCCAGCAGCTTGGCCAGGGCAAACACCGGGGAGCTGTTTTTT.

This clonotype was observed at least ten times. This rearrangement joins TRBV12-3 or TRBV12-4 to TRBJ1-2, with D possibly being TRBD1 (5 bases). The ends were cut back, 4 bases at V and 8 bases at J, with 20 bases in the middle. The CDR3 is 15 residues long. The CDR3 DNA reads as TGTGCCAGCAGTTCACCCCCTATGGGGGGGAGAGGCTACACCTTC. Translated, it gives CASSSPPMGGRGYTF.

This clonotype has only a few counts. The J gene is TRBJ2-2, the V gene TRBV2; 7 bases agree with TRBD1. Unmatched junction bases numbered 2, after V lost 6 bases and J lost 4 bases. Germline CDR1 is SNHLY and CDR2 is FYNNEI. CDR3 length: 13 residues. CDR3 nucleotide sequence: TGTGCCAGCAGAACAGGGGCCACCGGGGAGCTGTTTTTT. Translated, it gives CASRTGATGELFF.

The table lists this clonotype with many counts. This chain joins TRBV7-3 and TRBJ2-3, with D perhaps matching TRBD1 (5 bases). Germline lookup yields CDR1 SGHTA and CDR2 FQGTGA. Trimming shortened V by 5 bases and J by 0 bases, and 9 bases separated the two germline ends. CDR3 size: 14 residues. CDR3: CASSQTASTDTQYF. The CDR3 DNA is TGTGCCAGCAGCCAGACAGCTAGCACAGATACGCAGTATTTT. Variable domain in full (rest from reference TRBV7-3 and TRBJ2-3): GAGVSQTPSNKVTEKGKYVELRCDPISGHTALYWYRQSLGQGPEFLIYFQGTGAADDSGLPNDRFFAVRPEGSVSTLKIQRTERGDSAVYLCASSQTASTDTQYFGPGTRLTVL.

This clonotype was picked up a small number of times. The chain links TRBV20-1 to TRBJ2-3, with no clear D. The germline V and J ends were trimmed by 1 base and 0 bases, with 11 bases remaining between them. This CDR3 spans 15 amino acids. Germline lookup yields CDR1 DFQATT and CDR2 SNEGSKA (reference sequence). The CDR3 spells CSARVLRGSTDTQYF. The CDR3 DNA reads as TGCAGTGCTAGAGTTTTGCGCGGCAGCACAGATACGCAGTATTTT.

This clonotype was detected ten times or more. This chain uses TRBV18 with TRBJ2-5, with D perhaps TRBD1 (5 bases). CDR3 length: 15 residues. Germline V gives CDR1 KGHSH, CDR2 LQKENI. The ends were cut back, 4 bases at V and 2 bases at J, with 14 bases in the middle. This chain's CDR3 is CASSRDSAGQETQYF. The CDR3 bases are TGTGCCAGCTCACGAGATTCGGCAGGGCAAGAGACCCAGTACTTC.

This clonotype was observed many times. This rearrangement joins TRBV20-1 to TRBJ1-6; D not certain. Germline V gives CDR1 DFQATT, CDR2 SNEGSKA (reference sequence). The V and J ends lost 6 bases and 8 bases respectively, with 14 bases between them. This CDR3 has 13 residues. CDR3 bases: TGCAGTGCCGGTGCTGGGCGGGATTCACCCCTCCACTTT. Translated, it gives CSAGAGRDSPLHF.

This chain connects TRBV5-1 to TRBJ2-3; D is ambiguous. Germline values: CDR1 SGHRS, CDR2 YFSETQ. This CDR3 is built from 17 residues. Trimming shortened V by 0 bases and J by 1 base, and 15 bases separated the two germline ends. In DNA, the CDR3 is TGCGCCAGCAGCTTGGGTGGTTTGGGCCCTCGCACAGATACGCAGTATTTT. Its protein product is CASSLGGLGPRTDTQYF.

V is TRBV28 and J is TRBJ1-5; D gene ambiguous. Trimming took 2 bases from V and 3 from J, leaving 14 bases between them. In germline, CDR1 is MDHEN, CDR2 SYDVKM. The CDR3 consists of 16 residues. DNA of the CDR3: TGTGCCAGCAGTTTAGGTTGGAACAGCCTCAATCAGCCCCAGCATTTT. Residues: CASSLGWNSLNQPQHF.

The V call is TRBV28, the J call TRBJ2-7; 7 nucleotides agree with TRBD1. This CDR3 has 13 amino acids. The germline CDR1 and CDR2 sequences are MDHEN and SYDVKM. The ends lost 2 bases at V and 6 bases at J; junction bases unmatched: 4. CDR3 in DNA: TGTGCCAGCAGTTTAGCAGGGGGTACCGAGCAGTACGTC. It is translated as CASSLAGGTEQYV.

This clonotype has just a few counts. The J gene is TRBJ2-3, the V gene TRBV7-2; TRBD2 is a possible D gene (6 bases). Germline CDR1 and CDR2: SGHTA and FQGNSA. The germline V and J ends were trimmed by 0 bases and 5 bases, with 12 bases remaining between them. CDR3 size: 15 residues. The DNA for the CDR3 is TGTGCCAGCAGCTTAGCACGACTAGTGGAAGATACGCAGTATTTT. Protein sequence: CASSLARLVEDTQYF. The full variable domain, in which reference TRBV7-2 and TRBJ2-3 provide the parts outside the CDR3, is GAGVSQSPSNKVTEKGKDVELRCDPISGHTALYWYRQSLGQGLEFLIYFQGNSAPDKSGLPSDRFSAERTGGSVSTLTIQRTQQEDSAVYLCASSLARLVEDTQYFGPGTRLTVL.

The chain combines TRBV5-4 with TRBJ2-7; 11 nucleotides align to TRBD1. The CDR3 has 14 amino acids. V lost 2 bases to trimming and J lost 5 bases; unmatched junction nucleotides: 3. Germline loops: CDR1 SGHNT, CDR2 YYREEE (reference sequence). Here the CDR3 reads CASSFGQGAHEQYV. The CDR3, as DNA: TGTGCCAGCAGCTTCGGACAGGGGGCCCACGAGCAGTACGTC.

This clonotype was detected many times. The chain is built from TRBV9 and TRBJ2-1; D may be TRBD1 (5 bases). Trimming took off 5 bases at V and 4 bases at J, with 16 bases between the two ends. Germline values: CDR1 SGDLS, CDR2 YYNGEE. The CDR3 is made up of 15 amino acids. The CDR3 nucleotides read TGTGCCAGCAGGGGTGTAGGGGCGGAATACAATGAGCAGTTCTTC. Translated, it gives CASRGVGAEYNEQFF.

This clonotype showed up just a few times. The rearrangement links TRBV4-1 to TRBJ2-3; 9 nucleotides align to TRBD2. This CDR3 region has 16 residues. V dropped 5 bases and J dropped 0; count of bases not matched to a gene: 6. Germline CDR1 reads MGHRA; CDR2 reads YSYEKL. CDR3 sequence: CASSGRLAVSTDTQYF. In DNA, the CDR3 is TGCGCCAGCAGCGGCCGACTAGCGGTTAGCACAGATACGCAGTATTTT.

This clonotype was observed many times. The gene calls are TRBV4-1 and TRBJ1-1, with 7 bases fitting TRBD1. V was clipped by 2 bases and J by 1 base; unmatched bases: 4. Germline V gene sequence: CDR1 MGHRA, CDR2 YSYEKL. The CDR3 has 15 residues. CDR3 region: CASSQPGQPNTEAFF. Written as DNA, the CDR3 is TGCGCCAGCAGCCAACCGGGACAGCCGAACACTGAAGCTTTCTTT.

The chain carries TRBV19 and TRBJ2-2; 7 nucleotides line up with TRBD2. Germline assignment: CDR1 LNHDA and CDR2 SQIVND (reference sequence). J was trimmed by 1 base and V by 8 bases; bases with no gene match: 7. The CDR3 extends over 15 amino acids. Written as DNA, the CDR3 is TGTGCCAGTGGAAAGCGGGGCTGGAACACCGGGGAGCTGTTTTTT. Its translation: CASGKRGWNTGELFF. Full variable domain (missing parts from reference TRBV19 and TRBJ2-2): DGGITQSPKYLFRKEGQNVTLSCEQNLNHDAMYWYRQDPGQGLRLIYYSQIVNDFQKGDIAEGYSVSREKKESFPLTVTSAQKNPTAFYLCASGKRGWNTGELFFGEGSRLTVL.

In this sample, this clonotype turned up many times. This chain connects TRBV15 to TRBJ2-5; D call uncertain. Trimming pared 0 bases from V and 10 bases from J, leaving 9 bases between. This CDR3 spans 12 amino acids. Germline V lookup: CDR1 LNHNV, CDR2 YYDKDF (reference sequence). CDR3 sequence reads: CATSRDLLLQYF. For the CDR3, the DNA is TGTGCCACCAGCAGAGATTTATTGCTCCAGTACTTC.

J is TRBJ1-1 and V is TRBV5-6; D perhaps matches TRBD1 (6 bases). CDR1 is SGHDT, CDR2 YYEEEE, per germline. The CDR3 runs 14 residues. Trimming left V 4 bases short and J 1 base short, with 11 bases between. CDR3 loop: CASSPTGANTEAFF. The CDR3 nucleotides read TGTGCCAGCAGCCCGACGGGGGCGAACACTGAAGCTTTCTTT.